This T cell receptor (beta chain) was observed in a study of cytomegalovirus exposure and HLA in healthy donors. The PCR was carried out with 60 Vbeta primers and 13 Jbeta primers. Libraries were prepared by immunoSEQ multiplex PCR; TCRdb keeps only in-frame clonotypes and omits some of them. The repertoire holds over 150,000 clones, with about three quarters as singletons. Whole-study results and caveats: The majority of TCR sequences were rare, yet some public TCRs appeared in many donors. Earlier findings revealed that most TCR beta V segments proved productive either about 87% or about 30% of the time. Highest at DRB1 and lowest at HLA-C, TCR association rates differed among HLA loci in a later analysis. The authors considered a cluster of highly shared sequence variants likely to be a sequencing artifact.

This CDR3 has 16 residues. Germline CDR1 LGHNA, CDR2 YSLEER. The V gene lost 4 bases and the J gene lost 4 bases, with 17 bases spanning the gap. As for this clone: The antigen remains unidentified.

The sequenced material came from PBMCs. This TCR was sampled from a woman in her thirties in good health and CMV-seronegative. J is TRBJ2-1 and V is TRBV4-3, with TRBD2 as a possible D gene (6 bases). In DNA form, the CDR3 reads TGCGCCAGCAGCCGCCAGTGGGGGGACTCATACAATGAGCAGTTCTTC. Its translation: CASSRQWGDSYNEQFF.